Below, 30 T cell receptor beta chains from the same sample are listed, as sequenced in a study of T cells expressing NK-cell markers. TCRdb processed the 5' RACE reads again and assigns one entry to each CDR3 protein, with no DNA. The table lists a few hundred thousand distinct CDR3 sequences. The sequenced sample consisted of blood T cells: a sorted CD56 or NKG2C T cell subset, CD4+ or CD8+ T cells, or bulk PBMC T cells (not recorded which). The receptors here all came from a man between 18 and 69 years old in good health.

The rearrangement joins TRBV7-2 to TRBJ2-2; TCRdb proposes TRBD1, but this gene call is untestable without DNA. The CDR3 is made up of 16 amino acids. CDR1 SGHTA and CDR2 FQGNSA come from the germline V gene. The CDR3 region is CASSLAYSGYTGELFF. Supplemented by reference TRBV7-2 and TRBJ2-2, the full variable domain reads GAGVSQSPSNKVTEKGKDVELRCDPISGHTALYWYRQSLGQGLEFLIYFQGNSAPDKSGLPSDRFSAERTGGSVSTLTIQRTQQEDSAVYLCASSLAYSGYTGELFFGEGSRLTVL.

V and J are TRBV12-3 or TRBV12-4 and TRBJ2-7; TCRdb returns TRBD1, unconfirmable since there is no DNA. This CDR3 spans 15 amino acids. CDR3 in amino acids: CASSRIPLTGGEQYF.

The CDR3 spells CASSEKWSGHSYNEQFF. This chain joins TRBV6-1 and TRBJ2-1; TCRdb outputs TRBD1, but without DNA this stays unchecked. This CDR3 has 17 residues. The V gene's germline CDR1 is MNHNS and CDR2 SASEGT.

The gene calls are TRBV2 and TRBJ1-2; TCRdb's assignment of TRBD1 cannot be checked, as there is no DNA. The CDR3 extends over 14 amino acids. Germline CDR1 and CDR2: SNHLY and FYNNEI. The CDR3 here is CASSELTTGDGYTF.

This sequence joins TRBV6-1 and TRBJ1-3; the TRBD1 assignment by TCRdb is unverifiable without DNA. Germline CDR1 reads MNHNS; CDR2 reads SASEGT. The CDR3 sequence is 11 residues long. CDR3 in amino acids: CASSRGNTIYF.

The rearrangement uses TRBV7-8 and TRBJ2-3; TCRdb reports TRBD1, a call that lacks DNA to check it against. CDR3 length equals 18 residues. CDR1 SGHVS and CDR2 FQNEAQ come from the germline V gene. The CDR3 protein is CASSSSHGGGRSTDTQYF. Full variable domain (remainder filled in from reference TRBV7-8 and TRBJ2-3): GAGVSQSPRYKVAKRGQDVALRCDPISGHVSLFWYQQALGQGPEFLTYFQNEAQLDKSGLPSDRFFAERPEGSVSTLKIQRTQQEDSAVYLCASSSSHGGGRSTDTQYFGPGTRLTVL.

V gene TRBV10-3 combines with J gene TRBJ1-2. Germline V CDR1 and CDR2: ENHRY, SYGVKD. This CDR3 spans 12 amino acids. The CDR3: CAISDIRYGYTF.

The V call is TRBV27, the J call TRBJ2-5; absent DNA, TCRdb's TRBD2 call cannot be checked. The CDR3 has 13 residues. The germline CDR1 and CDR2 sequences are MNHEY and SMNVEV (reference sequence). CDR3 region: CASSSRASGTQYF.

V gene TRBV3-1 combines with J gene TRBJ2-1; TCRdb's D call, TRBD2, is unchecked because there is no DNA. This CDR3 is 14 amino acids long. CDR1 is LGHDT, CDR2 YNNKEL, per germline (reference sequence). CDR3 amino acids: CASRISGGASEQFF.

The CDR3 here is CSARAELAGRQETQYF. The chain recombines TRBV20-1 with TRBJ2-5; lacking DNA, the TRBD2 call made by TCRdb goes unchecked. Germline V gives CDR1 DFQATT, CDR2 SNEGSKA (reference sequence). The CDR3 covers 16 residues.

The chain couples TRBV2 to TRBJ2-1; TCRdb's D call of TRBD2 is untestable without DNA. CDR3 length: 16 amino acids. Germline V lookup: CDR1 SNHLY, CDR2 FYNNEI. CDR3 region: CASSGLAGGRYNEQFF.

J is TRBJ2-3 and V is TRBV5-1; TCRdb proposes TRBD2, but this gene call is untestable without DNA. Looked up from germline, CDR1 is SGHRS and CDR2 is YFSETQ. The CDR3 extends over 17 amino acids. This CDR3 is CASSFGSSGSSTDTQYF. Drawing the rest from reference TRBV5-1 and TRBJ2-3, the complete variable domain is KAGVTQTPRYLIKTRGQQVTLSCSPISGHRSVSWYQQTPGQGLQFLFEYFSETQRNKGNFPGRFSGRQFSNSRSEMNVSTLELGDSALYLCASSFGSSGSSTDTQYFGPGTRLTVL.

The rearrangement joins TRBV7-6 to TRBJ1-2. Germline CDR1 reads SGHVS; CDR2 reads FNYEAQ. This CDR3 contains 13 residues. The CDR3 is CASSLQQALGYTF.

The chain joins TRBV23-1 to TRBJ2-4. TRBV23-1 falls under the ORF class, with uncertain function. This CDR3 comprises 12 residues. The CDR3 loop reads CASSYRENIQYF.

This chain uses TRBV7-9 with TRBJ2-2. CDR3 size: 14 residues. Germline lookup yields CDR1 SEHNR and CDR2 FQNEAQ (reference sequence). The CDR3 loop is CATSVGSNTGELFF.

The chain is built from TRBV2 and TRBJ2-5; without DNA, the TCRdb call of TRBD1 cannot be checked. Germline CDR1 reads SNHLY; CDR2 reads FYNNEI. The CDR3 is 16 amino acids. The CDR3 loop reads CASRIQGRIVQETQYF.

The rearrangement uses TRBV20-1 and TRBJ2-2; TCRdb selects TRBD2, and the lack of DNA leaves this call unchecked. The CDR3 covers 14 residues. Germline V gene data show CDR1 as DFQATT and CDR2 as SNEGSKA (reference sequence). CDR3 loop: CSATSGGLTGELFF.

The J gene is TRBJ2-6, the V gene TRBV4-2. Germline CDR1 and CDR2: LGHNA and YNFKEQ. The CDR3 consists of 15 residues. CDR3 residues: CASSQQGSGANVLTF.

The chain combines TRBV7-8 with TRBJ1-5; TCRdb reports TRBD1, a call that lacks DNA to check it against. From germline, CDR1 is SGHVS and CDR2 FQNEAQ. The CDR3 is 16 amino acids. CDR3 loop: CASSSYRDYSNQPQHF.

This chain joins TRBV6-1 and TRBJ1-2; TCRdb reports TRBD1, a call that lacks DNA to check it against. From germline, CDR1 is MNHNS and CDR2 SASEGT. The CDR3 extends over 15 amino acids. This CDR3 reads CASSTPSGVMFRYTF.

The chain combines TRBV7-9 with TRBJ1-1; TCRdb indicates TRBD1, and absent DNA this call remains unverified. The CDR3 is 13 residues long. Germline lookup yields CDR1 SEHNR and CDR2 FQNEAQ (reference sequence). CDR3 in amino acids: CASSTRQGTEAFF.

V and J are TRBV2 and TRBJ1-3. This CDR3 comprises 14 residues. Per the germline V gene, CDR1 is SNHLY and CDR2 is FYNNEI. CDR3 amino acids: CASSERTVGNTIYF.

The genes are TRBV6-1 and TRBJ2-7; TCRdb gives TRBD1 as the D gene, but with no DNA this cannot be confirmed. CDR1 and CDR2 (germline): MNHNS, SASEGT. This CDR3 is 13 amino acids long. The CDR3 region is CATFRTGSYEQYF.

The chain couples TRBV6-2 or TRBV6-3 to TRBJ2-1; TCRdb gives TRBD1 as the D gene, but with no DNA this cannot be confirmed. Germline lookup yields CDR1 MNHEY and CDR2 SVGEGT. The CDR3 spans 16 residues. CDR3: CASSTVQGGQYNEQFF.

The chain joins TRBV5-1 to TRBJ2-6; TCRdb calls TRBD1, which cannot be checked without DNA. The CDR3 has 16 amino acids. In germline, CDR1 is SGHRS, CDR2 YFSETQ. CDR3 region: CASSFDLTPGANVLTF.

The genes are TRBV6-5 and TRBJ2-3; the TCRdb call, TRBD1, lacks DNA for checking. Germline loops: CDR1 MNHEY, CDR2 SVGAGI. CDR3 length: 17 amino acids. The CDR3 loop reads CASRLHGGGSGTDTQYF.

This chain uses TRBV11-2 with TRBJ2-1; absent DNA, TCRdb's TRBD2 call cannot be checked. Looked up from germline, CDR1 is SGHAT and CDR2 is FQNNGV. The length of the CDR3 is 18 residues. CDR3 in amino acids: CASSPTPGLEVFYNEQFF.

The rearrangement joins TRBV5-1 to TRBJ1-5. This CDR3 is 16 amino acids long. CDR1 SGHRS and CDR2 YFSETQ come from the germline V gene. The CDR3 loop is CASSLVPVSDNQPQHF. Based on the CDR3 plus reference TRBV5-1 and TRBJ1-5, the full variable domain is KAGVTQTPRYLIKTRGQQVTLSCSPISGHRSVSWYQQTPGQGLQFLFEYFSETQRNKGNFPGRFSGRQFSNSRSEMNVSTLELGDSALYLCASSLVPVSDNQPQHFGDGTRLSIL.

The chain couples TRBV27 to TRBJ2-7; TCRdb picks TRBD1, but there is no DNA to check that call. There are 15 residues in the CDR3. The germline CDR1 and CDR2 sequences are MNHEY and SMNVEV (reference sequence). Here the CDR3 reads CASSQHRQGAYEQYF.

The chain links TRBV3-1 to TRBJ2-4. CDR1 and CDR2 from the germline V gene are LGHDT and YNNKEL (reference sequence). This CDR3 is 15 amino acids long. The CDR3 loop is CASSRFNDNKNIQYF.